Listed here are 27 T cell receptor beta chains from one sample, sequenced in a study of blood T cells in healthy people across ages (dated by TCRdb to about 2015). Library prep was done by 5' RACE. The sequencer listed for this sample is Illumina HiSeq 2500. The second PCR ran for about 6 to 11 cycles and used a J-beta primer mix along with a sample-barcoded 5' primer. TCRdb applied fastp at Q25 and MiXCR to the public reads, then kept only in-frame beta chains. Under each unique CDR3 protein, matching rows form one entry showing the most common genes and DNA. A total of about 500,000 distinct CDR3 sequences appear in this sample, about 25% of them only once. Clones ranked in the top ten supply 8.5% to 9.5% of the sample. These records were also assigned to another study, of T cells of mothers and their children.

Material: blood. The receptors derive from a boy between 10 and 17 years old in good health.

This clonotype was seen a few times. The genes are TRBV6-4 and TRBJ2-5; D tentatively fits TRBD1 or TRBD2 (6 bases each). The J call may be incorrect, as the DNA end agrees better with TRBJ2-1. This CDR3 is built from 15 residues. Germline V lookup: CDR1 MRHNA, CDR2 SNTAGT. The CDR3 DNA follows: TGTGCCAGCGGCACAACCGGGGGCCCCTACAATGAGCAGTTCTTC. It is translated as CASGTTGGPYNEQFF.

The chain uses TRBV12-3 or TRBV12-4 and TRBJ1-4; 9 positions match TRBD1. The CDR3 has 15 residues. V lost 4 bases, J lost 6 bases, and 6 bases stayed unmatched. The CDR3 region has the DNA TGTGCCAGCAGTTCACCGGGACAGGGAGATGAAAAACTGTTTTTT. It yields the protein CASSSPGQGDEKLFF.

This clonotype has more than one count but fewer than ten. The chain recombines TRBV28 with TRBJ1-2; no firm D call. The CDR3 sequence is 14 residues long. The ends were cut back, 3 bases at V and 4 bases at J, with 12 bases in the middle. The germline CDR1 and CDR2 sequences are MDHEN and SYDVKM. In nucleotides, the CDR3 is TGTGCCAGCAGTTTTCCCACAGCCACCTATGGCTACACCTTC. Protein product: CASSFPTATYGYTF.

In regard to this clonotype: Its ends do not fully match the called genes, so a read error is possible. The genes are TRBV6-5 and TRBJ1-2, with D possibly being TRBD1 (5 bases). Germline V gene lookup returns CDR1 MNHEY and CDR2 SVGAGI. This CDR3 contains 15 residues. The CDR3 spells CAGSYSPRREDGYTF. The CDR3 DNA follows: TGTGCCGGCAGTTACTCCCCTCGCAGGGAGGATGGCTACACCTTC.

A note on this clonotype: A much larger clone differs by one base, so this may be a read error. The chain recombines TRBV28 with TRBJ2-6; D call uncertain. Germline CDR1 and CDR2: MDHEN and SYDVKM. This CDR3 is 14 amino acids long. V shed 6 bases and J shed 0 bases, with 6 bases lying between them. The CDR3 coding sequence is TGTGCCAGCAGGATGGACTCTGGGGCCAACGTCCTGACTTTC. It specifies CASRMDSGANVLTF.

The chain recombines TRBV27 with TRBJ1-5; D is possibly TRBD1 (5 bases). Trimming removed 2 bases at V and 5 bases at J, with 31 bases between. Per germline, CDR1 MNHEY and CDR2 SMNVEV (reference sequence). The CDR3 loop spans 21 amino acids. In DNA, the CDR3 is TGTGCCAGCAGTTTAATAAGTGGGCAGGGAGGAGGGAAGGGTTGGCATCAGCCCCAGCATTTT. This gives the protein CASSLISGQGGGKGWHQPQHF.

The chain combines TRBV4-3 with TRBJ1-4; no clear D gene. Germline V gene sequence: CDR1 LGHNA, CDR2 YSLEER. Deletions cut 3 bases from V and 6 bases from J, with 14 bases between. CDR3 length: 15 residues. CDR3 in DNA: TGCGCCAGCAGCCAGGAACGGGCAGTCGATGAAAAACTGTTTTTT. This sequence encodes CASSQERAVDEKLFF.

The sample holds a few counts of this clonotype. The genes are TRBV29-1 and TRBJ1-4; 7 positions match TRBD1. The CDR3 runs 13 residues. CDR1 SQVTM and CDR2 ANQGSEA come from the germline V gene. The V segment lost 7 bases and the J segment 6 bases; nucleotides outside the gene matches: 8. CDR3 coding DNA: TGCAGCGGACGGACAGGAGACGATGAAAAACTGTTTTTT. It codes for CSGRTGDDEKLFF.

The chain has TRBV20-1 and TRBJ2-5; D is ambiguous. The J call may be incorrect, as the DNA end agrees better with TRBJ2-1. This CDR3 has 15 residues. Per the germline V gene, CDR1 is DFQATT and CDR2 is SNEGSKA (reference sequence). CDR3 nucleotide sequence: TGCAGTGCTAGAGATCCGCGACGCTCCTACAATGAGCAGTTCTTC. The encoded protein is CSARDPRRSYNEQFF.

There are a few counts of this clonotype. The chain couples TRBV20-1 to TRBJ2-7; 9 bases map to TRBD1. The germline gives CDR1 DFQATT, CDR2 SNEGSKA (reference sequence). Trimming cost V 5 bases and J 8 bases; bases outside gene matches: 13. The CDR3 sequence is 14 residues long. The CDR3 sequence: CSAPNGTGYLQQYF. CDR3 nucleotide sequence: TGCAGTGCTCCAAACGGGACAGGGTACTTACAGCAGTACTTC.

The gene calls are TRBV6-1 and TRBJ2-1; the D is unclear. V dropped 6 bases and J dropped 3 bases, with 18 bases sitting between them. Germline values: CDR1 MNHNS, CDR2 SASEGT. The CDR3 spans 16 residues. DNA for the CDR3: TGTGCCAGCAGCAGGACCCCTCAGGTGGACTACAATGAGCAGTTCTTC. It translates to CASSRTPQVDYNEQFF.

This clonotype was observed a few times. The chain employs TRBV20-1 and TRBJ2-7; 7 bases match TRBD2. The ends lost 5 bases at V and 2 bases at J; junction bases unmatched: 6. The CDR3 consists of 13 residues. Germline V lookup: CDR1 DFQATT, CDR2 SNEGSKA (reference sequence). In DNA, the CDR3 is TGCAGTGCTTATCTAGCGGCAACCTACGAGCAGTACTTC. This codes for CSAYLAATYEQYF.

This clonotype was picked up a small number of times. The gene calls are TRBV9 and TRBJ2-3; TRBD2 might be the D (5 bases). Germline CDR1 and CDR2: SGDLS and YYNGEE. This CDR3 spans 13 amino acids. With 4 bases removed from V and 10 bases from J, the gap between germline ends came to 16 bases. The CDR3 is CASSPQAGYAQYF. In nucleotides, the CDR3 is TGTGCCAGCAGCCCCCAGGCGGGTTACGCGCAGTATTTT.

The genes are TRBV7-8 and TRBJ2-5; 12 bases agree with TRBD2. With the DNA end fitting TRBJ2-1 better, the J assignment may be wrong. The CDR3 runs to 20 residues. Looked up from germline, CDR1 is SGHVS and CDR2 is FQNEAQ. CDR3 nucleotides: TGTGCCAGCAGCTTAGCGGTTGTACTAGCGGGGGGAAGCTCCTACAATGAGCAGTTCTTC. Residues: CASSLAVVLAGGSSYNEQFF.

In its sample, this clonotype was seen a few times. V and J are TRBV6-2 or TRBV6-3 and TRBJ1-2, with D unresolved. The V end lost 4 bases, the J end lost 8 bases, and 17 bases lay between the germline ends. The CDR3 is 14 residues long. Per the germline V gene, CDR1 is MNHEY and CDR2 is SVGEGT. The CDR3 loop is CASSLRSLNGGYTF. For the CDR3, the DNA is TGTGCCAGCAGTTTAAGGAGCCTCAACGGGGGCTACACCTTC.

The rearrangement joins TRBV9 to TRBJ2-3; D is possibly TRBD1 or TRBD2 (5 bases each). V was trimmed by 0 bases and J by 2 bases, leaving 28 bases between them. CDR3 length equals 21 residues. Germline lookup yields CDR1 SGDLS and CDR2 YYNGEE. The DNA for the CDR3 is TGTGCCAGCAGCGTAGTTGCCTCGGGGCAGGGCAAATCCTGGATCACAGATACGCAGTATTTT. Protein product: CASSVVASGQGKSWITDTQYF.

The chain carries TRBV4-3 and TRBJ1-2, with a weak D call TRBD1 (5 bases). Germline V gives CDR1 LGHNA, CDR2 YSLEER. Trimming stripped 1 base from V and 4 bases from J, with 16 bases between. CDR3 size: 16 residues. The DNA for the CDR3 is TGCGCCAGCAGCCAAGTTGGGCAGGGACTTCTCTATGGCTACACCTTC. Amino acid sequence: CASSQVGQGLLYGYTF.

The chain employs TRBV6-5 and TRBJ2-7; 8 bases align to TRBD1. Germline-derived CDR1 and CDR2 are MNHEY and SVGAGI. V trimming: 0 bases; J trimming: 5 bases; junction bases outside the gene matches: 9. The length of the CDR3 is 16 residues. For the CDR3, the DNA is TGTGCCAGCAGTTACTCGAGTCAGGGGGCCCTCCACGAGCAGTACTTC. Protein: CASSYSSQGALHEQYF.

This clonotype was counted only a few times. V and J are TRBV10-3 and TRBJ2-5, with D tentatively TRBD1 (6 bases). The end of the DNA fits TRBJ2-1 better, so the J call may be wrong. The CDR3 loop spans 11 amino acids. CDR1 ENHRY and CDR2 SYGVKD come from the germline V gene. CDR3 in amino acids: CAISAGVEQFF. The DNA of the CDR3 is TGTGCCATCAGCGCAGGGGTTGAGCAGTTCTTC.

The chain joins TRBV20-1 to TRBJ2-5; 10 bases fit TRBD2. The CDR3 is made up of 17 amino acids. Germline CDR1 and CDR2: DFQATT and SNEGSKA (reference sequence). J gave up 1 base and V 0 bases, and 8 bases lay outside the gene matches. Here the CDR3 reads CSARDLRTSGIQETQYF. DNA of the CDR3: TGCAGTGCTAGAGATCTGCGGACTAGCGGAATCCAAGAGACCCAGTACTTC.

The DNA for the CDR3 is TGCGCCAGCAGCCAAGATCTCTCGTCTTTCACAGATACGCAGTATTTT. Protein sequence: CASSQDLSSFTDTQYF. This chain uses TRBV4-3 with TRBJ2-3; D is ambiguous. The CDR3 is 16 amino acids. Between the trimmed V and J ends, which lost 0 bases and 2 bases, there was a span of 12 bases. Germline CDR1 LGHNA, CDR2 YSLEER.

This clonotype was observed a few times. The V call is TRBV2, the J call TRBJ1-3, with D tentatively TRBD1 (6 bases). Germline values: CDR1 SNHLY, CDR2 FYNNEI. The CDR3 length is 16 residues. The germline V and J ends were trimmed by 5 bases and 5 bases, with 19 bases remaining between them. The CDR3 protein is CASSQALDSLRNTIYF. Here the CDR3 DNA reads TGTGCCAGCAGTCAGGCCTTGGACAGTCTTCGAAACACCATATATTTT.

This clonotype was counted at least ten times. The chain recombines TRBV9 with TRBJ1-1, with 8 bases fitting TRBD1. Germline CDR1 SGDLS, CDR2 YYNGEE. CDR3 length equals 15 residues. J lost 1 base, V lost 0 bases, and 2 bases had no gene match. The CDR3: CASSVADRGNTEAFF. The CDR3 DNA sequence: TGTGCCAGCAGCGTAGCTGACAGGGGGAACACTGAAGCTTTCTTT. Filled out from reference TRBV9 and TRBJ1-1, the complete variable domain reads DSGVTQTPKHLITATGQRVTLRCSPRSGDLSVYWYQQSLDQGLQFLIQYYNGEERAKGNILERFSAQQFPDLHSELNLSSLELGDSALYFCASSVADRGNTEAFFGQGTRLTVV.

V is TRBV20-1 and J is TRBJ1-2; a possible D gene is TRBD1 (5 bases). The V gene lost 0 bases and the J gene lost 6 bases, with 11 bases spanning the gap. The CDR3 has 13 amino acids. The germline gives CDR1 DFQATT, CDR2 SNEGSKA (reference sequence). CDR3 coding DNA: TGCAGTGCTAGAGATGGGGGGGACGATGGCTACACCTTC. Translated, it gives CSARDGGDDGYTF.

The table lists this clonotype with a few counts. The chain combines TRBV19 with TRBJ2-5; a weak D match, TRBD1 (6 bases). This CDR3 contains 15 residues. The V end lost 5 bases, the J end lost 5 bases, and 18 bases lay between the germline ends. Germline CDR1 reads LNHDA; CDR2 reads SQIVND (reference sequence). The DNA for the CDR3 is TGTGCCAGTAGTTCCCCGACAGGTCAATCGGAGACCCAGTACTTC. Protein product: CASSSPTGQSETQYF.

The chain has TRBV20-1 and TRBJ2-7, with TRBD2 matching over 9 bases. CDR1 and CDR2 from the germline V gene are DFQATT and SNEGSKA (reference sequence). The ends lost 0 bases at V and 3 bases at J; junction bases unmatched: 6. There are 15 residues in the CDR3. DNA for the CDR3: TGCAGTGCTAGAGAACCACTAGCGGGTCTCTACGAGCAGTACTTC. Translated: CSAREPLAGLYEQYF.

The J gene is TRBJ2-7, the V gene TRBV10-3; 9 bases line up with TRBD1. The CDR3 sequence is 14 residues long. The V segment lost 9 bases and the J segment 2 bases; nucleotides outside the gene matches: 8. Per germline, CDR1 ENHRY and CDR2 SYGVKD. The CDR3 DNA reads as TGTGCCATACAGGGGGACAGGGTCCCCTACGAGCAGTACTTC. It yields the protein CAIQGDRVPYEQYF.